The sequence of this TCR beta chain was determined in a study of graft-versus-host responses after intestinal transplantation. Broader study findings: After transplant, early declines in HvG clones were associated with peak levels of circulating GvH clones.

Measured with immunoSEQ multiplex PCR; TCRdb has only the in-frame clones, and not every one. The repertoire holds tens of thousands of clones, with around 93% as singletons. As to this clone: The antigen is unknown.

The J segment lost 5 bases and the V segment lost 1 base, leaving 10 bases of the junction unmatched. The CDR3 covers 16 residues. The germline gives CDR1 SEHNR, CDR2 FQNEAQ (reference sequence). The material was unstimulated CD8+ T cells sorted from spleen or lymph node cells, obtained before transplant. The chain joins TRBV7-9 to TRBJ2-5; 7 bases align to TRBD1. This receptor was identified in a human donor who was the organ donor for an intestinal transplant. CDR3 sequence reads: CASSLGVAHRGETQYF. As DNA, the CDR3 is TGTGCCAGCAGCTTAGGCGTGGCCCACAGGGGCGAGACCCAGTACTTC.